This T cell receptor (beta chain) was sequenced during a study of CD8 T cells in ankylosing spondylitis. Whole-study results and caveats: Characteristic, it appeared, of ankylosing spondylitis blood was a TCR beta motif of roughly eight highly homologous variants. Significant enrichment of disease-linked clones was reportedly seen in matched ankylosing spondylitis synovial fluid. A subset of motif variants has previously been described in the synovial fluid and blood of reactive arthritis. CD8+ disease-linked clones were present at relatively low frequencies in blood.

As the method for making TCR beta libraries, quantitative 5'-RACE with molecular barcodes was used. In TCRdb, the 5' RACE reads were re-called with MiXCR into one record per CDR3 protein. This sample carries approximately 550,000 distinct CDR3 sequences, about 12% of them seen once, and the ten largest clones take nearly 7%. Germline V CDR1 and CDR2: LNHNV, YYDKDF (reference sequence). The CDR3 spans 16 residues. The V segment lost 3 bases and the J segment 0 bases; nucleotides outside the gene matches: 5. Turning to this clonotype: Its antigen is not known.

This receptor was identified in a male donor with ankylosing spondylitis. The specimen was blood, either unsorted or a sorted T cell fraction (not recorded which). The V call is TRBV15, the J call TRBJ2-1; 7 bases map to TRBD1. Here the CDR3 reads CATSRGQSYSYNEQFF. The CDR3 nucleotides read TGTGCCACCAGCAGGGGACAGTCCTACTCCTACAATGAGCAGTTCTTC.